This paragraph reports one T cell receptor (beta chain). Antigen: not known. This specimen comes from a study of T cell responses to AZD1222 COVID-19 vaccine. General study results and limits: Repertoires were sampled only after the peak T cell response. Increases in Spike-specific TCR breadth and depth were seen after two AZD1222 doses. There were vaccine-associated CD4 TCRs across spike, dominant at 160-218 and 743-854.

Data came from immunoSEQ multiplex PCR; TCRdb stores just in-frame clones and leaves some out. In the table there are about 79,000 clones, just over 90% of which are singletons. Trimming removed 0 bases at V and 4 bases at J, with 9 bases between. CDR3 length: 14 amino acids. Germline V gene lookup returns CDR1 ENHRY and CDR2 SYGVKD. Sequencing used peripheral blood, obtained on day 0 of MenACWY control vaccination. The J gene is TRBJ2-5, the V gene TRBV10-3; D ambiguous. This TCR was sampled from an adult in good health. Here the CDR3 DNA reads TGTGCCATCAGTGAGTCCGCAGGCATAGAGACCCAGTACTTC. It specifies CAISESAGIETQYF.